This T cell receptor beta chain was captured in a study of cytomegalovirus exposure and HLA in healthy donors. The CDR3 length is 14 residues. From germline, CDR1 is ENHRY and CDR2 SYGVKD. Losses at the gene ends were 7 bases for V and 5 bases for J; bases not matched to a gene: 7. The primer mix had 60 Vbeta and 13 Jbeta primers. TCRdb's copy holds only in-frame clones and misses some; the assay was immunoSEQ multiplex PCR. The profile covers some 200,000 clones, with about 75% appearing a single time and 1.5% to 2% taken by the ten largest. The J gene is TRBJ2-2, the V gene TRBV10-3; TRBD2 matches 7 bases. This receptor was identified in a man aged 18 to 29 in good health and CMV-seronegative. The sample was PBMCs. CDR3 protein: CAITRTSSTGELFF. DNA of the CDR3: TGTGCCATCACCCGGACTAGTTCAACCGGGGAGCTGTTTTTT.